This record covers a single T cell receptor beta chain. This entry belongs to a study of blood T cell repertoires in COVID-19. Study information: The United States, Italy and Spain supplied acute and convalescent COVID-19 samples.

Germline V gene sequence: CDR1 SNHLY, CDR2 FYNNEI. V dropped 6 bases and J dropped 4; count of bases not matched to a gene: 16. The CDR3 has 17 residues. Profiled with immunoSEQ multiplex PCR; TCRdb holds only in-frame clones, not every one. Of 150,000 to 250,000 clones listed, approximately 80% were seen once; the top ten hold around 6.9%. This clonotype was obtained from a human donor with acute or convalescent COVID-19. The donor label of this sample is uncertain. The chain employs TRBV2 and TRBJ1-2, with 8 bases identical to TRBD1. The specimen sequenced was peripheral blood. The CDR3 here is CASSEPTGDRKFYGYTF. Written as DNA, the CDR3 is TGTGCCAGCAGCGAACCGACCGGGGACAGGAAATTCTATGGCTACACCTTC.